Each of the 31 T cell receptor beta chains below was sequenced from the same sample in a study of blood T cell repertoires in COVID-19. Data came from immunoSEQ multiplex PCR; TCRdb stores just in-frame clones and leaves some out. The top ten clones hold roughly 4% of a sample with approximately 140,000 clones, about 85% of them seen once. Sequencing was done on a sample of peripheral blood. These receptors were obtained from a woman aged 60-70 years with active or convalescent COVID-19.

This clone was seen once. The V call is TRBV19, the J call TRBJ1-5; TRBD1 matches 7 bases. V shed 6 bases, J shed 6 bases, and the junction held 5 bases outside the gene matches. The CDR3 loop spans 13 amino acids. Per germline, CDR1 LNHDA and CDR2 SQIVND (reference sequence). This chain's CDR3 is CASSGQDGQPQHF. CDR3 DNA: TGTGCCAGTAGCGGACAGGACGGTCAGCCCCAGCATTTT. The complete variable domain, with remaining parts taken from reference TRBV19 and TRBJ1-5, reads DGGITQSPKYLFRKEGQNVTLSCEQNLNHDAMYWYRQDPGQGLRLIYYSQIVNDFQKGDIAEGYSVSREKKESFPLTVTSAQKNPTAFYLCASSGQDGQPQHFGDGTRLSIL.

This sequence joins TRBV6-2 or TRBV6-3 and TRBJ1-1; TRBD1 might be the D (6 bases). V lost 3 bases and J lost 2, with 10 bases in between. Germline V gene lookup returns CDR1 MNHEY and CDR2 SVGEGT. This CDR3 has 14 amino acids. The CDR3 reads CASSYGQPNTEAFF. The CDR3 nucleotides are TGTGCCAGCAGTTATGGACAGCCTAACACTGAAGCTTTCTTT.

The CDR3 DNA sequence: TGTGCCAGCAGTTATCAGGGAGGGGCGGCTAACTATGGCTACACCTTC. Translating it yields CASSYQGGAANYGYTF. The chain uses TRBV6-5 and TRBJ1-2; a weak D match, TRBD1 (5 bases). Germline CDR1 is MNHEY and CDR2 is SVGAGI. The length of the CDR3 is 16 residues. V was clipped by 3 bases and J by 0 bases, with 14 bases between them.

This chain uses TRBV5-6 with TRBJ1-5; no reliable D call. V was pared by 0 bases and J by 7 bases, with 11 bases between. Per germline, CDR1 SGHDT and CDR2 YYEEEE. This CDR3 comprises 14 residues. Here the CDR3 reads CASSLGFSRQPQHF. Written as DNA, the CDR3 is TGTGCCAGCAGCTTGGGATTTAGTCGACAGCCCCAGCATTTT.

V gene TRBV5-5 combines with J gene TRBJ2-3, with 8 nucleotides matching TRBD2. V lost 4 bases, J lost 4 bases, and 8 bases stayed unmatched. The CDR3 contains 15 residues. The germline gives CDR1 SGHKS, CDR2 YYEKEE (reference sequence). The CDR3: CASSISSGGADTQYF. CDR3 coding DNA: TGTGCCAGCAGCATTTCCTCCGGGGGGGCAGATACGCAGTATTTT.

This chain uses TRBV5-5 with TRBJ1-2; weak D call: TRBD1 (6 bases). Trimming cost V 1 base and J 1 base, with 11 bases left between them. Germline V CDR1 and CDR2: SGHKS, YYEKEE (reference sequence). The CDR3 has 15 residues. CDR3 protein: CASSLTGSFNYGYTF. The CDR3 region has the DNA TGTGCCAGCAGCTTGACAGGGTCCTTTAACTATGGCTACACCTTC.

CDR3 sequence reads: CASSLYGQGGAYEQYF. The CDR3 DNA follows: TGTGCCAGCAGCTTATATGGGCAAGGGGGCGCCTACGAGCAGTACTTC. The genes are TRBV11-2 and TRBJ2-7, with TRBD1 matching 7 bases. Germline CDR1 SGHAT, CDR2 FQNNGV. The CDR3 is 16 residues long. Germline trimming cut 2 bases from V and 2 bases from J; bases unmatched to any gene: 9.

The chain employs TRBV24-1 and TRBJ2-3; the match to TRBD2 covers 8 bases. This CDR3 is built from 15 residues. After removal of 5 bases from V and 6 bases from J, the junction contained 9 bases not matched to a gene. The germline V gene encodes CDR1 KGHDR and CDR2 SFDVKD. The CDR3 DNA is TGTGCCACCAGTGTCGGGCGGCGGGGGGCGGATACGCAGTATTTT. As protein: CATSVGRRGADTQYF.

CDR3 bases: TGCGCCAGCAGCCCCGGATGGAGGGGGGGGCTTATTCGTGACACCGGGGAGCTGTTTTTT. This encodes CASSPGWRGGLIRDTGELFF. The chain links TRBV4-3 to TRBJ2-2; maybe TRBD2 (7 bases). Trimming removed 4 bases from V and 3 bases from J, with 27 bases in between. There are 20 residues in the CDR3. CDR1 is LGHNA, CDR2 YSLEER, per germline.

The V call is TRBV10-3, the J call TRBJ1-1, with D possibly matching TRBD1 (5 bases). The CDR3 loop spans 12 amino acids. V dropped 6 bases and J dropped 3 bases, with 8 bases sitting between them. In germline, CDR1 is ENHRY, CDR2 SYGVKD. The CDR3 DNA reads as TGTGCCATCAGGGGGGGGGACACTGAAGCTTTCTTT. This gives the protein CAIRGGDTEAFF.

The CDR3 DNA reads TGTGCCAGCAGCTTCTGGGACACCTGGGGAAACTATGGCTACACCTTC. Protein product: CASSFWDTWGNYGYTF. The chain joins TRBV5-8 to TRBJ1-2, with a possible D match to TRBD1 (6 bases). CDR1 SGHTS and CDR2 YDEGEE come from the germline V gene. The CDR3 covers 16 residues. The V and J ends lost 2 bases and 2 bases respectively, with 16 bases between them.

This chain uses TRBV4-3 with TRBJ2-5, with 7 bases matching TRBD1. V gave up 4 bases and J gave up 2 bases; unmatched junction bases: 7. Germline-derived CDR1 and CDR2 are LGHNA and YSLEER. The CDR3 runs to 15 residues. CDR3 sequence (DNA): TGCGCCAGCAGCCGAAGAGTGGGACAGCAAGAGACCCAGTACTTC. It codes for CASSRRVGQQETQYF.

The chain is built from TRBV29-1 and TRBJ1-2; a weak D match, TRBD1 (5 bases). Germline CDR1 reads SQVTM; CDR2 reads ANQGSEA. CDR3 size: 11 residues. V was trimmed by 1 base and J by 6 bases, leaving 6 bases between them. CDR3 region: CSVEAGDGYTF. CDR3 bases: TGCAGCGTTGAAGCGGGGGATGGCTACACCTTC.

This chain links TRBV19 with TRBJ1-2; tentative D call: TRBD1 (5 bases). Per the germline V gene, CDR1 is LNHDA and CDR2 is SQIVND (reference sequence). The CDR3 runs 15 residues. V was cut by 0 bases and J by 4 bases, with 12 bases left in between. The CDR3 nucleotides read TGTGCCAGTAGTATAGATCGCGACAGCACCTATGGCTACACCTTC. Its translation: CASSIDRDSTYGYTF.

CDR3 nucleotides: TGTGCCAGTAGTGAAGACCGGGGGAAGGGCACAGATACGCAGTATTTT. This sequence encodes CASSEDRGKGTDTQYF. The chain joins TRBV19 to TRBJ2-3; D might be TRBD2 (6 bases). Trimming left V 5 bases short and J 1 base short, with 16 bases between. The V gene's germline CDR1 is LNHDA and CDR2 SQIVND (reference sequence). The CDR3 has 16 amino acids.

This chain uses TRBV3-1 (or the pseudogene TRBV3-2) with TRBJ2-6; no clear D gene. V was trimmed by 4 bases and J by 2 bases, leaving 6 bases between them. This CDR3 region has 14 residues. Germline CDR1 reads LGHDT; CDR2 reads YNNKEL (reference sequence). The CDR3: CASSRRTGANVLTF. The CDR3 DNA sequence: TGTGCCAGCAGCCGGAGAACTGGGGCCAACGTCCTGACTTTC.

The sample holds one count of this clone. The chain links TRBV21-1 to TRBJ1-3; the table's D call TRBD1 went unverified against the DNA. TRBV21-1 is a pseudogene. This CDR3 has 16 amino acids. The CDR3 loop is CASSPRTRGRGNTIYF. The CDR3 region has the DNA TGTGCCAGCAGCCCACGGACCAGGGGGCGAGGAAACACCATATATTTT.

V is TRBV18 and J is TRBJ2-1; possibly TRBD1 for D (6 bases). Germline V gene lookup returns CDR1 KGHSH and CDR2 LQKENI. The CDR3 has 16 residues. The germline V and J ends were trimmed by 0 bases and 6 bases, with 15 bases remaining between them. CDR3 DNA: TGTGCCAGCTCACCACCCTCACAGGGTGTGGTCAATGAGCAGTTCTTC. Its translation: CASSPPSQGVVNEQFF. The whole variable domain, remainder taken from reference TRBV18 and TRBJ2-1, is NAGVMQNPRHLVRRRGQEARLRCSPMKGHSHVYWYRQLPEEGLKFMVYLQKENIIDESGMPKERFSAEFPKEGPSILRIQQVVRGDSAAYFCASSPPSQGVVNEQFFGPGTRLTVL.

As DNA, the CDR3 is TGCGCCAGCAGCCGGTCACGAGGACAGCCGAACTCCTACGAGCAGTACTTC. Translation gives CASSRSRGQPNSYEQYF. The chain links TRBV5-1 to TRBJ2-7, with a possible D match to TRBD1 (6 bases). Deletions cut 4 bases from V and 0 bases from J, with 20 bases between. The CDR3 is 17 amino acids. Germline CDR1 SGHRS, CDR2 YFSETQ.

The chain uses TRBV5-7 and TRBJ1-6, with no clear D. TRBV5-7 counts as an open reading frame of uncertain function. Trimming stripped 0 bases from V and 4 bases from J, with 14 bases between. There are 17 residues in the CDR3. The CDR3 loop is CASSLGYSLPYNSPLHF. The CDR3 nucleotides are TGTGCCAGCAGCTTGGGGTACAGTTTGCCGTATAATTCACCCCTCCACTTT.

V usage is TRBV19 and J usage is TRBJ1-2; D remains unclear. This CDR3 region has 12 residues. CDR1 is LNHDA and CDR2 is SQIVND in the germline V gene (reference sequence). Trimming removed 3 bases at V and 8 bases at J, with 10 bases between. This chain's CDR3 is CASSIWASGYTF. The DNA for the CDR3 is TGTGCCAGTAGTATCTGGGCCTCGGGCTACACCTTC.

This clone appeared once. The V and J genes are TRBV29-1 and TRBJ1-4, with TRBD1 matching 10 bases. CDR1 SQVTM and CDR2 ANQGSEA come from the germline V gene. Trimming removed 5 bases from V and 5 bases from J; junction bases left unmatched: 11. CDR3 length equals 16 residues. CDR3 DNA: TGCAGCGTTCTCCGGGGGCGGGGACAGGGGAATGAAAAACTGTTTTTT. Its translation: CSVLRGRGQGNEKLFF. The full variable domain, in which reference TRBV29-1 and TRBJ1-4 provide the parts outside the CDR3, is SAVISQKPSRDICQRGTSLTIQCQVDSQVTMMFWYRQQPGQSLTLIATANQGSEATYESGFVIDKFPISRPNLTFSTLTVSNMSPEDSSIYLCSVLRGRGQGNEKLFFGSGTQLSVL.

V and J are TRBV9 and TRBJ1-4, with 7 nucleotides matching TRBD1. Losses at the gene ends were 4 bases for V and 1 base for J; bases not matched to a gene: 4. Germline CDR1 is SGDLS and CDR2 is YYNGEE. The CDR3 consists of 15 residues. CDR3 coding DNA: TGTGCCAGCAGCCCAAGACAGGGAACTAATGAAAAACTGTTTTTT. Its translation: CASSPRQGTNEKLFF.

The chain carries TRBV2 and TRBJ1-4; 9 nucleotides align to TRBD1. The CDR3 runs 13 residues. The germline V gene has CDR1 SNHLY and CDR2 FYNNEI. The V gene end was trimmed by 6 bases and the J gene end by 5 bases; junction bases not matched to a gene: 1. CDR3 sequence reads: CASRGTGNEKLFF. CDR3 in DNA: TGTGCCAGCAGGGGGACAGGGAATGAAAAACTGTTTTTT.

The chain combines TRBV30 with TRBJ2-7; tentatively, D is TRBD1 (6 bases). The CDR3 extends over 12 amino acids. V lost 2 bases and J lost 3, with 8 bases in between. In germline, CDR1 is GTSNPN, CDR2 SVGIG (reference sequence). The CDR3: CAWSQQGYEQYF. In DNA, the CDR3 is TGTGCCTGGAGTCAACAGGGCTACGAGCAGTACTTC.

This rearrangement joins TRBV4-1 to TRBJ2-5; 11 bases line up with TRBD2. This CDR3 has 19 amino acids. The V gene's germline CDR1 is MGHRA and CDR2 YSYEKL. The ends lost 1 base at V and 0 bases at J; junction bases unmatched: 10. In nucleotides, the CDR3 is TGCGCCAGCAGCCAAGGCCTAGCGGGGGGAGATAAGTACCAAGAGACCCAGTACTTC. This gives the protein CASSQGLAGGDKYQETQYF.

The chain couples TRBV29-1 to TRBJ2-5; TRBD1 might be the D (6 bases). This CDR3 spans 14 amino acids. CDR1 and CDR2 (germline): SQVTM, ANQGSEA. The germline V and J ends were trimmed by 2 bases and 0 bases, with 10 bases remaining between them. The CDR3 DNA follows: TGCAGCGTTGAATACAGGGAGCACCAAGAGACCCAGTACTTC. Amino acid sequence: CSVEYREHQETQYF.

With respect to this clone: A junction end diverges from the germline sequence, so it may reflect a read error. The V and J genes are TRBV19 and TRBJ2-2; the match to TRBD1 covers 8 bases. Looked up from germline, CDR1 is LNHDA and CDR2 is SQIVND (reference sequence). The CDR3 runs to 15 residues. CDR3 loop: CASSVQGVNAGELFF. The CDR3 DNA is TGTGCCAGTAGTGTACAGGGGGTGAACGCCGGGGAGCTGTTTTTT. Full variable domain (missing parts from reference TRBV19 and TRBJ2-2): DGGITQSPKYLFRKEGQNVTLSCEQNLNHDAMYWYRQDPGQGLRLIYYSQIVNDFQKGDIAEGYSVSREKKESFPLTVTSAQKNPTAFYLCASSVQGVNAGELFFGEGSRLTVL.

The chain couples TRBV7-9 to TRBJ1-4, with D perhaps matching TRBD1 (5 bases). Germline values: CDR1 SEHNR, CDR2 FQNEAQ (reference sequence). This CDR3 is built from 14 residues. V lost 5 bases, J lost 2 bases, and 9 bases lay in between. This CDR3 reads CASSLGGTNEKLFF. In DNA, the CDR3 is TGTGCCAGCAGCCTGGGGGGGACTAATGAAAAACTGTTTTTT.

The chain employs TRBV5-4 and TRBJ2-1; the D is unclear. Trimming shortened V by 0 bases and J by 7 bases, and 8 bases separated the two germline ends. The CDR3 spans 13 residues. Per the germline V gene, CDR1 is SGHNT and CDR2 is YYREEE (reference sequence). The chain's CDR3 is CASSLASGNEQFF. In DNA form, the CDR3 reads TGTGCCAGCAGCTTGGCATCCGGGAATGAGCAGTTCTTC.

The V call is TRBV5-6, the J call TRBJ1-2; 8 positions agree with TRBD1. CDR3 length: 13 residues. The V gene end was trimmed by 1 base and the J gene end by 8 bases; junction bases not matched to a gene: 4. The germline CDR1 and CDR2 sequences are SGHDT and YYEEEE. The CDR3 coding sequence is TGTGCCAGCAGCTTGTCTTCAGGGGGCGGCTACACCTTC. Its translation is CASSLSSGGGYTF.